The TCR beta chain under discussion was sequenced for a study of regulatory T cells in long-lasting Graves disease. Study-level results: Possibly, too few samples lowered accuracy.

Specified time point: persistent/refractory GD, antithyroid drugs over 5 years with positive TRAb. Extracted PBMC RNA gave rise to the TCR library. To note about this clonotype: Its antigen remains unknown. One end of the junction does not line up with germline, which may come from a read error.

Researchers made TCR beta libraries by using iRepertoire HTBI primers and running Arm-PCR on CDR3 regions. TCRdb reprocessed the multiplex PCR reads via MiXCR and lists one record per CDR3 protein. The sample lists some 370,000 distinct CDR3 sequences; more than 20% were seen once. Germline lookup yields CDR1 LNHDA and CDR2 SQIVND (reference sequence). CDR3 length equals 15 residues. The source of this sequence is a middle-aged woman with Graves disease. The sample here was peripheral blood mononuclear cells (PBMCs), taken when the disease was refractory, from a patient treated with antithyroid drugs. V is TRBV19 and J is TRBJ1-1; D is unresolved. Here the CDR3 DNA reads TGCGCCAGTAGTATAGATCGGAGGGCGAACACCGAAGCTTTCTTT. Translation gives CASSIDRRANTEAFF.